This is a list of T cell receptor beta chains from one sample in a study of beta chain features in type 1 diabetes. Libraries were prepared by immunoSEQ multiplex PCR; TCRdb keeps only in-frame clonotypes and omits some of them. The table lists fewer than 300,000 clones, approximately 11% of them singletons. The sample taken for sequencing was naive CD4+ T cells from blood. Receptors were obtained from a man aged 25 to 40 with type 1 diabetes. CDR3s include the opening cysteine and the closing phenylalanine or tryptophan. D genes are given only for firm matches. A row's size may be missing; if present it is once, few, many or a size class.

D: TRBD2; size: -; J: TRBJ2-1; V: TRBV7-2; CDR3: CASSLGGGSYNEQFF; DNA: TGTGCCAGCAGCTTAGGCGGGGGTTCCTACAATGAGCAGTTCTTC
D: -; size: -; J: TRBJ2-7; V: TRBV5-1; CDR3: CASSPGPTPSYEQYF; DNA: TGCGCCAGCAGTCCGGGTCCAACGCCTAGCTACGAGCAGTACTTC
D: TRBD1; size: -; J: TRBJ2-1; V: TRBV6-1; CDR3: CASRDSSYNEQFF; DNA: TGTGCCAGCCGGGACAGCTCCTACAATGAGCAGTTCTTC
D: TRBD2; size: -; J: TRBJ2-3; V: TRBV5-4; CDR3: CASSLAGGAQLHTQYF; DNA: TGTGCCAGCAGCTTAGCGGGGGGGGCCCAGCTCCATACGCAGTATTTT
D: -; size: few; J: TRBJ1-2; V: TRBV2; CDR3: CASRTDQEGYTF; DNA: TGTGCCAGCAGGACAGATCAGGAAGGCTACACCTTC
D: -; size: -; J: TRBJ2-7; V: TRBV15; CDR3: CATSRAPPGYEQYF; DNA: TGTGCCACCAGCAGAGCCCCCCCCGGGTACGAGCAGTACTTC
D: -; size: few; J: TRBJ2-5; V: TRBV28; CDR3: CASSSTPSEETQYF; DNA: TGTGCCAGCAGTTCAACCCCTAGCGAGGAGACCCAGTACTTC
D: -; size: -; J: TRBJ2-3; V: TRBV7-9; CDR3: CASSPSRREQYF; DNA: TGTGCCAGCAGCCCTTCTAGGCGGGAACAGTATTTT
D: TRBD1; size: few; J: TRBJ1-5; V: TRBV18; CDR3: CASSLDRERPQHF; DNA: TGTGCCAGCTCGCTGGACAGGGAGAGGCCCCAGCATTTT
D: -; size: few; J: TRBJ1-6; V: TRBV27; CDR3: CASSLYDRNSPLHF; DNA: TGTGCCAGCAGTTTATACGACAGAAATTCACCCCTCCACTTT
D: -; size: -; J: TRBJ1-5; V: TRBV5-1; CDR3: CASSFTGFDQPQHF; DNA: TGCGCCAGCAGCTTCACAGGGTTCGATCAGCCCCAGCATTTT
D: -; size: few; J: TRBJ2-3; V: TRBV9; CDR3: CASSVIDHSGDTQYF; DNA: TGTGCCAGCAGCGTCATCGACCATAGCGGAGATACGCAGTATTTT
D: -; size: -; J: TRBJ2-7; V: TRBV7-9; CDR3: CASSFSRTVHEQYF; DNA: TGTGCCAGCAGCTTTAGTAGGACAGTGCACGAGCAGTACTTC
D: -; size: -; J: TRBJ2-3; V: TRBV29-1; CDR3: CSVESGVADTQYF; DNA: TGCAGCGTGGAATCAGGGGTAGCAGATACGCAGTATTTT
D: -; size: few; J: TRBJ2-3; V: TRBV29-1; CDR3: CSVEGDFTNTDTQYF; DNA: TGCAGCGTTGAAGGGGACTTCACAAACACAGATACGCAGTATTTT
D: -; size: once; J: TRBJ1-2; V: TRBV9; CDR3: CASTPYTDGYTF; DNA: TGTGCCAGCACCCCTTACACCGATGGCTACACCTTC
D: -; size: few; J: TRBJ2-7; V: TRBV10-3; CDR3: CAIGDTITYEQYF; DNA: TGTGCCATCGGGGACACCATAACCTACGAGCAGTACTTC
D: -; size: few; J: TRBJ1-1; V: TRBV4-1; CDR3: CASSQVQKGKNTEAFF; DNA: TGCGCCAGCAGCCAAGTTCAGAAGGGGAAGAACACTGAAGCTTTCTTT
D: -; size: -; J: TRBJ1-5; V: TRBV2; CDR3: CASSEGQLAQHF; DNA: TGTGCCAGCAGTGAAGGACAGCTAGCCCAGCATTTT
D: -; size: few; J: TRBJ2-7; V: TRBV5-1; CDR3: CASSLVGSPREQYF; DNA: TGCGCCAGCAGCCTGGTCGGGTCCCCAAGAGAGCAGTACTTC
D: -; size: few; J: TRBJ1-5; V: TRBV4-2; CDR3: CASSQDAGPNQPQHF; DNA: TGTGCCAGCAGCCAAGATGCAGGCCCTAATCAGCCCCAGCATTTT
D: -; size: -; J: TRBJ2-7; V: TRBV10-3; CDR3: CASKTAYEQYF; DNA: TGTGCCTCTAAAACAGCCTACGAGCAGTACTTC
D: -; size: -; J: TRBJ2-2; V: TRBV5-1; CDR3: CASSLGSPSGELFF; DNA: TGCGCCAGCAGCCTCGGGAGTCCGTCCGGGGAGCTGTTTTTT
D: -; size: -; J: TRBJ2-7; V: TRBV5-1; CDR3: CASSLAGISYEQYF; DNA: TGCGCCAGCAGCTTGGCGGGGATCTCCTACGAGCAGTACTTC
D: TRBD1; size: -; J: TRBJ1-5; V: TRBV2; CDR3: CASSGQGVQPQHF; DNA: TGTGCCAGCAGCGGACAGGGAGTTCAGCCCCAGCATTTT
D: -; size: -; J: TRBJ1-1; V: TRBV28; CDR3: CASRANTEAFF; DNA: TGTGCCAGCAGGGCGAACACTGAAGCTTTCTTT
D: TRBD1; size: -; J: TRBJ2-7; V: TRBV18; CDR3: CASSPQGTGGMEQYF; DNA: TGTGCCAGCTCACCGCAAGGGACAGGGGGCATGGAGCAGTACTTC
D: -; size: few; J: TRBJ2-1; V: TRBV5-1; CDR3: CASSLDSSSYNEQFF; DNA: TGCGCCAGCAGCTTGGACTCGAGCTCCTACAATGAGCAGTTCTTC
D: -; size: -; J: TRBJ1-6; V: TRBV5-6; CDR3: CASSLEGPNSPLHF; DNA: TGTGCCAGCAGCTTGGAGGGGCCGAATTCACCCCTCCACTTT
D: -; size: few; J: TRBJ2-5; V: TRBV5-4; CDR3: CASSLASAEETQYF; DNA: TGTGCCAGCAGCTTGGCCTCTGCGGAAGAGACCCAGTACTTC
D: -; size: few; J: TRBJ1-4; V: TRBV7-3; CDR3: CASSHPSKAGEEKLFF; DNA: TGTGCCAGCAGCCACCCCTCAAAGGCGGGGGAGGAAAAACTGTTTTTT
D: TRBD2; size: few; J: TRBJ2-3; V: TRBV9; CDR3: CASSVLAGPTDTQYF; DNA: TGTGCCAGCAGCGTACTAGCGGGGCCTACAGATACGCAGTATTTT
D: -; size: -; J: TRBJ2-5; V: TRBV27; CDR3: CASSLQAQETQYF; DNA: TGTGCCAGCAGTTTACAGGCCCAAGAGACCCAGTACTTC
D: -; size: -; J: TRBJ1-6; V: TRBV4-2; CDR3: CASSLDPGNSPLHF; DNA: TGTGCCAGCAGCTTGGATCCAGGGAATTCACCCCTCCACTTT
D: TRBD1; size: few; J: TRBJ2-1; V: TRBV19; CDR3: CASNRDRDPYNEQFF; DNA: TGTGCCAGTAATCGGGACAGGGACCCCTACAATGAGCAGTTCTTC
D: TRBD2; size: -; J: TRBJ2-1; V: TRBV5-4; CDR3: CASSSGLPGGEQFF; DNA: TGTGCCAGCAGCTCCGGGCTCCCCGGGGGGGAGCAGTTCTTC
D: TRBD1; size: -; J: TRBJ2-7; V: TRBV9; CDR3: CASSVGVGQGTYEQYF; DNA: TGTGCCAGCAGCGTAGGCGTGGGACAGGGGACCTACGAGCAGTACTTC
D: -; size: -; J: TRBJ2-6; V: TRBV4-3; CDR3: CASSQDTGANVLTF; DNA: TGCGCCAGCAGCCAAGATACTGGGGCCAACGTCCTGACTTTC
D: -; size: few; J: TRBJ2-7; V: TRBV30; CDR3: CAWSAGGGPYEQYF; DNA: TGTGCCTGGAGTGCGGGGGGCGGCCCCTACGAGCAGTACTTC
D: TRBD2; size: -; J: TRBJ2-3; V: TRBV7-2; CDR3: CASSALAGVYTDTQYF; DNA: TGTGCCAGCAGCGCCTTAGCGGGGGTTTACACAGATACGCAGTATTTT
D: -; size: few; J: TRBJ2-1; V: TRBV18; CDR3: CASSPDSYNEQFF; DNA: TGTGCCAGCTCACCGGACAGTTACAATGAGCAGTTCTTC
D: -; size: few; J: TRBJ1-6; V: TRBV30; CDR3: CAWKGLSDSPLHF; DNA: TGTGCCTGGAAGGGGCTGTCGGATTCACCCCTCCACTTT
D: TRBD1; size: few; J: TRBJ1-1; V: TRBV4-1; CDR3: CASSPQSTGRYTEAFF; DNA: TGCGCCAGCAGCCCCCAATCGACAGGGAGATACACTGAAGCTTTCTTT
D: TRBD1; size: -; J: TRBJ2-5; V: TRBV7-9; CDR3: CVTQRGTAFIDTQYF; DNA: TGTGTTACACAAAGGGGGACAGCGTTTATTGATACCCAGTACTTC
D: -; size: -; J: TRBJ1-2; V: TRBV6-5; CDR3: CASAGRQYGYTF; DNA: TGTGCCAGCGCCGGGAGGCAGTATGGCTACACCTTC
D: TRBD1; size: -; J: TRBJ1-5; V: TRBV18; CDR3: CASSPDRGRINQPQHF; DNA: TGTGCCAGCTCACCAGACAGGGGGCGAATCAATCAGCCCCAGCATTTT
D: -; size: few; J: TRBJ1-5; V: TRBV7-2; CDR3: CASSQTGYNQPQHF; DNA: TGTGCCAGCAGCCAAACAGGGTACAATCAGCCCCAGCATTTT
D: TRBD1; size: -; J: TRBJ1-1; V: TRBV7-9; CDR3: CASSTGQGNTEAFF; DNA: TGTGCCAGCAGCACGGGACAGGGGAACACTGAAGCTTTCTTT
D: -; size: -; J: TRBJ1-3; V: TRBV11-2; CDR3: CASSSQGGNTIYF; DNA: TGTGCCAGCAGCTCACAGGGCGGAAACACCATATATTTT
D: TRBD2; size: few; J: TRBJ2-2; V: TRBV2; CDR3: CASSEGTSGTGELFF; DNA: TGTGCCAGCAGTGAGGGGACTAGCGGCACCGGGGAGCTGTTTTTT
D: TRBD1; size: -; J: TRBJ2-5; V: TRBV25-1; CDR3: CASQKSQGPRETQYF; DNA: TGTGCCAGCCAAAAATCACAGGGGCCCAGGGAGACCCAGTACTTC
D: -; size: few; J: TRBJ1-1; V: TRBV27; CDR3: CASSSLSYLNTEAFF; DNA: TGTGCCAGCAGCTCCCTGAGTTATTTGAACACTGAAGCTTTCTTT
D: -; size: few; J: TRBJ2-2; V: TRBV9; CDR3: CASSPGGLTGELFF; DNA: TGTGCCAGCAGTCCTGGCGGACTCACCGGGGAGCTGTTTTTT
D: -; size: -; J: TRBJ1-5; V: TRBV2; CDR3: CASSESGQKQPQHF; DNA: TGTGCCAGCAGTGAGAGTGGACAGAAGCAGCCCCAGCATTTT